This T cell receptor beta chain was found in a study of chemoradiotherapy in HPV16-positive cancers. Study-wide background: A couple of HPV16-positive patients' cells yielded candidate HPV-specific clones and common motifs. Study-wide findings and caveats: The functional HPV-specific definition rests on just two HPV16-positive patients. Candidate HPV-specific clones and E7-related TCR motifs grew in tumor during treatment.

The V gene's germline CDR1 is KGHSH and CDR2 LQKENI. Trimming removed 4 bases from V and 7 bases from J; junction bases left unmatched: 10. This CDR3 contains 15 residues. The table came from immunoSEQ multiplex PCR; TCRdb's copy has only in-frame clones and leaves some out. The sample holds about 53,000 clones; around nine tenths are singletons and the top ten take approximately 3.5%. Worth noting for this clone: What it recognizes is unknown.

Sample: blood, taken from a patient who underwent chemoradiotherapy. The clonotype comes from a human donor with HPV-associated anogenital cancer. The rearrangement uses TRBV18 and TRBJ1-2, with 9 bases lining up with TRBD1. Written as DNA, the CDR3 is TGTGCCAGCTCACTCACAGGGGACAGGGCGACTGGCTACACCTTC. It translates to CASSLTGDRATGYTF. Looking up the rest from reference TRBV18 and TRBJ1-2 gives the full variable domain: NAGVMQNPRHLVRRRGQEARLRCSPMKGHSHVYWYRQLPEEGLKFMVYLQKENIIDESGMPKERFSAEFPKEGPSILRIQQVVRGDSAAYFCASSLTGDRATGYTFGSGTRLTVV.